This record covers a single T cell receptor beta chain. The sample contains more than one DNA sequence encoding this CDR3. Unmatched junction bases numbered 6, after V lost 5 bases and J lost 3 bases. The CDR3 has 14 amino acids. The germline V gene has CDR1 MNHEY and CDR2 SMNVEV (reference sequence). This entry is derived from a study of cytomegalovirus exposure and HLA in healthy donors. Researchers ran the PCR with 60 Vbeta and 13 Jbeta primers. The assay was immunoSEQ multiplex PCR, and TCRdb's table has in-frame clones only and misses some. The sample contains about 140,000 clones, roughly 80% of which appear only once.

The sample comprised PBMCs. This receptor was obtained from a woman between 35 and 50 years old in good health and CMV-seropositive. The chain employs TRBV27 and TRBJ2-7; 8 positions agree with TRBD2. The CDR3 DNA sequence: TGTGCCAGCAGTCTGACTAGCGCCGACTACGAGCAGTACTTC. Amino acid sequence: CASSLTSADYEQYF.